A single sample gave rise to the 26 T cell receptor beta chains below, sequenced in a study of blood T cells in healthy people across ages. Through a sample-barcoded 5' primer and a J-beta primer mix, a second PCR was run for roughly 6 to 12 cycles. MiXCR, run by TCRdb on the 5' RACE reads, gives a single entry per CDR3 protein. The sample shows fewer than 800,000 distinct CDR3 sequences, more than 20% of them seen only once. The same data also contributed to another study, on T cells of mothers and their children.

The sequencing input was blood. The source is a boy younger than 18 in good health.

This clonotype has a handful of counts. The rearrangement links TRBV4-3 to TRBJ1-2, with a tentative D call TRBD1 (5 bases). The ends were cut back, 0 bases at V and 6 bases at J, with 8 bases in the middle. CDR3 length: 13 residues. From germline, CDR1 is LGHNA and CDR2 YSLEER. The CDR3 region has the DNA TGCGCCAGCAGCCAAGAGGGACTAGATGGCTACACCTTC. Protein product: CASSQEGLDGYTF.

The CDR3 region is CASSQESPLSGGDTQYF. The CDR3 bases are TGCGCCAGCAGCCAAGAAAGTCCCCTCAGCGGGGGGGATACGCAGTATTTT. The V gene is TRBV4-1, the J gene TRBJ2-3; 9 bases are a match to TRBD2. Trimming took 0 bases from V and 6 from J; bases not matched to a gene: 10. This CDR3 comprises 17 residues. Germline V lookup: CDR1 MGHRA, CDR2 YSYEKL.

As regards this clonotype: Relative to the germline gene, one junction end is altered; a read error may explain this. The rearrangement links TRBV12-3 or TRBV12-4 to TRBJ2-7; D unresolved. The length of the CDR3 is 11 residues. DNA of the CDR3: TGTGCCAGCAGTTTAGCCTACGAGCACTACTTC. Protein: CASSLAYEHYF.

In its sample, this clonotype was seen a few times. The rearrangement joins TRBV20-1 to TRBJ2-1; D gene ambiguous. The CDR3 has 14 residues. The germline V gene encodes CDR1 DFQATT and CDR2 SNEGSKA (reference sequence). Deletions cut 1 base from V and 9 bases from J, with 16 bases between. The CDR3 reads CSARGSYNSFEQFF. CDR3 nucleotides: TGCAGTGCTAGAGGGAGCTACAATTCTTTTGAGCAGTTCTTC.

This chain joins TRBV12-3 or TRBV12-4 and TRBJ1-2; tentatively, D is TRBD1 (5 bases). V gave up 3 bases and J gave up 4 bases, with 9 bases separating them. The length of the CDR3 is 13 residues. This chain's CDR3 is CASSFIDSYGYTF. CDR3 DNA: TGTGCCAGCAGTTTTATTGACAGCTATGGCTACACCTTC.

The chain couples TRBV12-3 or TRBV12-4 to TRBJ1-4; D perhaps matches TRBD1 (6 bases). Trimming took off 5 bases at V and 4 bases at J, with 14 bases between the two ends. CDR3 length: 15 amino acids. The CDR3 reads CASSVTGRGNEKLFF. In nucleotides, the CDR3 is TGTGCCAGCAGTGTCACAGGGCGGGGTAATGAAAAACTGTTTTTT.

In this sample, this clonotype turned up a few times. The gene calls are TRBV29-1 and TRBJ2-1; tentative D call: TRBD1 (5 bases). The CDR3 totals 15 residues. The V end was cut by 7 bases, the J end by 2 bases, with 18 bases between. Germline V gene data show CDR1 as SQVTM and CDR2 as ANQGSEA. The DNA for the CDR3 is TGCAGCGCGTCACAGGAATCGAGCCCCTACAATGAGCAGTTCTTC. It translates to CSASQESSPYNEQFF.

The rearrangement uses TRBV5-6 and TRBJ2-7; D possibly corresponds to TRBD1 (5 bases). Germline V CDR1 and CDR2: SGHDT, YYEEEE. V lost 4 bases and J lost 5, with 19 bases in between. The CDR3 is made up of 15 amino acids. CDR3 sequence reads: CASSTPLGAEDEQYF. The CDR3 DNA sequence: TGTGCCAGCAGCACCCCCCTTGGGGCGGAAGACGAGCAGTACTTC. Looking up the rest from reference TRBV5-6 and TRBJ2-7 gives the full variable domain: DAGVTQSPTHLIKTRGQQVTLRCSPKSGHDTVSWYQQALGQGPQFIFQYYEEEERQRGNFPDRFSGHQFPNYSSELNVNALLLGDSALYLCASSTPLGAEDEQYFGPGTRLTVT.

The chain employs TRBV27 and TRBJ1-1; 7 nucleotides agree with TRBD1. Germline V gene data show CDR1 as MNHEY and CDR2 as SMNVEV (reference sequence). This CDR3 region has 14 residues. The junction had 8 bases not matched to a gene; V was cut back by 5 bases and J by 5 bases. For the CDR3, the DNA is TGTGCCAGCAGTCCCCAGGCAGGGGGGACTGAAGCTTTCTTT. It encodes CASSPQAGGTEAFF.

The chain links TRBV2 to TRBJ1-3, with 10 bases aligning to TRBD1. V shed 6 bases, J shed 4 bases, and the junction held 3 bases outside the gene matches. This CDR3 contains 14 residues. CDR1 is SNHLY and CDR2 is FYNNEI in the germline V gene. This CDR3 reads CASSGTGDGNTIYF. The CDR3 DNA is TGTGCCAGCAGCGGGACAGGGGACGGAAACACCATATATTTT.

The CDR3 nucleotides are TGCGCCAGCAGTGAAGGGACAGGGGATGAAAAACTGTTTTTT. As protein: CASSEGTGDEKLFF. The chain recombines TRBV10-2 with TRBJ1-4; 10 nucleotides align to TRBD1. V trimming: 3 bases; J trimming: 6 bases; junction bases outside the gene matches: 1. Germline values: CDR1 WSHSY, CDR2 SAAADI. This CDR3 spans 14 amino acids.

J is TRBJ2-5 and V is TRBV11-2; D may be TRBD2 (6 bases). The DNA end lines up better with TRBJ2-7; the J call may be wrong. Germline CDR1 reads SGHAT; CDR2 reads FQNNGV. The length of the CDR3 is 14 residues. CDR3 in amino acids: CASTTVGSSYEQYF. CDR3 nucleotides: TGTGCCAGCACCACCGTCGGGAGCTCCTACGAGCAGTACTTC.

The V call is TRBV11-2, the J call TRBJ2-1; the D is unclear. This CDR3 has 16 residues. Germline V gives CDR1 SGHAT, CDR2 FQNNGV. Between the trimmed V and J ends, which lost 2 bases and 3 bases, there was a span of 14 bases. The CDR3 is CASSLIPPRIYNEQFF. For the CDR3, the DNA is TGTGCCAGCAGCTTAATTCCCCCGCGTATCTACAATGAGCAGTTCTTC.

The J gene is TRBJ2-5, the V gene TRBV12-5, with D possibly being TRBD1 (5 bases). The end of the DNA is better explained by TRBJ2-1, so the J call may be wrong. The CDR3 runs to 14 residues. Germline CDR1 and CDR2: LGHNT and FRNRAP. The CDR3 region has the DNA TGTGCTAGTGGTTTGCCCAACAGGATGGGTGAGCAGTTCTTC. It codes for CASGLPNRMGEQFF.

As to this clonotype: At one boundary the junction diverges from the germline segment, which might be a read error. The chain joins TRBV9 to TRBJ2-1, with a possible D match to TRBD2 (5 bases). The CDR3 is 15 residues long. Germline V gene sequence: CDR1 SGDLS, CDR2 YYNGEE. The chain's CDR3 is CASSLERSSHNEQFF. The CDR3 DNA reads as TGTGCCAGCAGCCTGGAGCGGAGCTCCCACAATGAGCAGTTCTTC. The full variable domain, with the rest looked up from reference TRBV9 and TRBJ2-1, is DSGVTQTPKHLITATGQRVTLRCSPRSGDLSVYWYQQSLDQGLQFLIQYYNGEERAKGNILERFSAQQFPDLHSELNLSSLELGDSALYFCASSLERSSHNEQFFGPGTRLTVL.

This clonotype was found a few times. The J gene is TRBJ1-6, the V gene TRBV12-5, with 8 bases that match TRBD1. With 4 bases clipped from V and 3 bases from J, the junction kept 5 bases outside the gene matches. CDR1 is LGHNT and CDR2 is FRNRAP in the germline V gene. The CDR3 is 16 amino acids. DNA for the CDR3: TGTGCTAGTGGTTCCGGGACAGGACTCTATAATTCACCCCTCCACTTT. It encodes CASGSGTGLYNSPLHF.

This chain joins TRBV9 and TRBJ2-5; 9 positions match TRBD2. The CDR3 is 15 amino acids. The trim removed 6 bases at V and 2 bases at J, leaving 8 bases unmatched. The germline V gene has CDR1 SGDLS and CDR2 YYNGEE. The CDR3 DNA follows: TGTGCCAGCACCCCGACTAGCGGAACTCAAGAGACCCAGTACTTC. Its protein product is CASTPTSGTQETQYF.

This clonotype was observed a handful of times. The chain links TRBV29-1 to TRBJ2-1; TRBD2 might be the D (5 bases). The V gene lost 2 bases and the J gene lost 5 bases, with 16 bases spanning the gap. The CDR3 is made up of 15 amino acids. Germline CDR1 is SQVTM and CDR2 is ANQGSEA. CDR3 protein: CSVETYRSGDNEQFF. DNA of the CDR3: TGCAGCGTTGAAACTTATCGGAGCGGAGACAATGAGCAGTTCTTC.

The chain combines TRBV10-3 with TRBJ2-5; 8 nucleotides agree with TRBD1. V trimming: 5 bases; J trimming: 4 bases; junction bases outside the gene matches: 6. CDR1 and CDR2 (germline): ENHRY, SYGVKD. The CDR3 contains 14 residues. CDR3: CAISHIDRGETQYF. As DNA, the CDR3 is TGTGCCATCAGTCATATCGACAGGGGAGAGACCCAGTACTTC.

This chain connects TRBV5-1 to TRBJ2-1; unclear D gene. CDR3 length: 15 amino acids. Germline loops: CDR1 SGHRS, CDR2 YFSETQ. V lost 0 bases, J lost 3 bases, and 10 bases lay in between. CDR3 residues: CASSLASAIYNEQFF. The CDR3 region has the DNA TGCGCCAGCAGCTTGGCTTCAGCTATCTACAATGAGCAGTTCTTC.

This clonotype was detected ten times or more. CDR3 bases: TGCAGCGCGACCCGGGACACCAATCCAGAGACCCAGTACTTC. This translates into CSATRDTNPETQYF. The V call is TRBV29-1, the J call TRBJ2-5; possible D gene TRBD1, 6 bases. Trimming removed 7 bases at V and 4 bases at J, with 19 bases between. The CDR3 has 14 residues. The germline CDR1 and CDR2 sequences are SQVTM and ANQGSEA. Full variable domain (missing parts from reference TRBV29-1 and TRBJ2-5): SAVISQKPSRDICQRGTSLTIQCQVDSQVTMMFWYRQQPGQSLTLIATANQGSEATYESGFVIDKFPISRPNLTFSTLTVSNMSPEDSSIYLCSATRDTNPETQYFGPGTRLLVL.

This clonotype has only a few counts. CDR3 in amino acids: CASSLEGTSGGRAYEQYF. CDR3 nucleotide sequence: TGTGCCAGCAGCTTAGAGGGGACTAGCGGGGGCCGCGCCTACGAGCAGTACTTC. J is TRBJ2-7 and V is TRBV7-2; TRBD2 agrees at 14 bases. Trimming cost V 1 base and J 2 bases; bases outside gene matches: 7. CDR1 and CDR2 from the germline V gene are SGHTA and FQGNSA. This CDR3 is 18 amino acids long.

V usage is TRBV29-1 and J usage is TRBJ2-7; D not certain. Germline values: CDR1 SQVTM, CDR2 ANQGSEA. V was clipped by 6 bases and J by 7 bases, with 13 bases between them. This CDR3 has 11 residues. CDR3 residues: CSVESTGEQYF. For the CDR3, the DNA is TGCAGCGTCGAATCCACTGGGGAGCAGTACTTC.

The V and J genes are TRBV13 and TRBJ1-4; TRBD1 matches 9 bases. V gave up 5 bases and J gave up 8 bases; unmatched junction bases: 9. The CDR3 extends over 15 amino acids. Germline V gives CDR1 PRHDT, CDR2 FYEKMQ (reference sequence). CDR3 bases: TGTGCCAGCAGCCCTGTCCCAGGACAGGGGGAAAAACTGTTTTTT. Translated: CASSPVPGQGEKLFF.

This clonotype was seen a handful of times. The CDR3 is CASSLGGQGDSPLHF. In DNA, the CDR3 is TGTGCCAGCAGTTTGGGGGGACAGGGGGACTCACCCCTCCACTTT. This chain joins TRBV28 and TRBJ1-6; 11 positions agree with TRBD1. V shed 3 bases and J 10 bases; nucleotides not matched to a gene: 5. In germline, CDR1 is MDHEN, CDR2 SYDVKM. There are 15 residues in the CDR3.

The J gene is TRBJ2-3, the V gene TRBV29-1; weak D call: TRBD2 (6 bases). CDR3 length: 14 residues. Germline CDR1 reads SQVTM; CDR2 reads ANQGSEA. With 0 bases removed from V and 3 bases from J, the gap between germline ends came to 10 bases. CDR3 sequence reads: CSVEDGRGTDTQYF. The CDR3 DNA reads TGCAGCGTTGAAGACGGGAGAGGAACAGATACGCAGTATTTT.